The rows below give T cell receptor beta chains drawn from one sample of a study of early T cells in non-severe SARS-CoV-2 infection. TCRdb re-called the 5' RACE reads with MiXCR, one entry per CDR3 protein. The data hold 50,000 to 60,000 distinct CDR3 sequences, with 11% observed a single time. Sequences were obtained from whole blood. The receptor source for this set is an adult who was a healthcare worker with PCR-confirmed SARS-CoV-2 infection or an uninfected control (not recorded which). Each CDR3 is given without its conserved first and last residue. The listing skips clone size in some rows; elsewhere it reads once, few, many or a size class.

>NA|TRBJ2-3|TRBV6-1
ASSDGVWDTQY
>few|TRBJ2-3|TRBV29-1
SVEDPQTGRTDTQY
>few|TRBJ2-7|TRBV6-5
ASSASRFYEQY
>few|TRBJ2-3|TRBV11-2
ASSSYLGDTQY
>few|TRBJ2-7|TRBV5-1
ASSPQGGSSYEQY
>many|TRBJ2-3|TRBV15
ATSSQDRSSPDTQY
>few|TRBJ2-7|TRBV18
ASSPRIAGAPGEQY
>many|TRBJ2-7|TRBV18
ASSPPGTPIYEQY
>few|TRBJ2-2|TRBV11-2
ASSLVDGGELF
>few|TRBJ2-3|TRBV24-1
ATSDPPPTDTQY
>NA|TRBJ2-7|TRBV6-1
ASSPSAAGGPAYEQY
>many|TRBJ2-5|TRBV18
ASSPPLAGETQY
>many|TRBJ1-1|TRBV4-1
ASTIGGRNTETF
>few|TRBJ1-5|TRBV6-2/TRBV6-3
ASSPTVQPQH
>NA|TRBJ1-2|TRBV7-8
ASSSRTGNGYT
>few|TRBJ1-1|TRBV6-6
ASSSWDSGNTEAF
>few|TRBJ2-3|TRBV5-1
ASSTGQPDTQY
>NA|TRBJ2-7|TRBV3-1
ASSSTWGAASHYEQY
>NA|TRBJ2-1|TRBV7-2
ASSLYTESIVQF
>NA|TRBJ1-3|TRBV5-5
ASSQGLVPGNTIY
>NA|TRBJ2-3|TRBV28
ASNLAGDTQY
>many|TRBJ2-1|TRBV10-1
ASSPTSYHEQF
>few|TRBJ1-1|TRBV2
ASSVLQGNAEAF
>NA|TRBJ2-3|TRBV19
ASKDRVGGTDTQY
>NA|TRBJ2-1|TRBV29-1
SVSPSGSFNEQF
>NA|TRBJ2-1|TRBV28
ASSPETGIWDEQF